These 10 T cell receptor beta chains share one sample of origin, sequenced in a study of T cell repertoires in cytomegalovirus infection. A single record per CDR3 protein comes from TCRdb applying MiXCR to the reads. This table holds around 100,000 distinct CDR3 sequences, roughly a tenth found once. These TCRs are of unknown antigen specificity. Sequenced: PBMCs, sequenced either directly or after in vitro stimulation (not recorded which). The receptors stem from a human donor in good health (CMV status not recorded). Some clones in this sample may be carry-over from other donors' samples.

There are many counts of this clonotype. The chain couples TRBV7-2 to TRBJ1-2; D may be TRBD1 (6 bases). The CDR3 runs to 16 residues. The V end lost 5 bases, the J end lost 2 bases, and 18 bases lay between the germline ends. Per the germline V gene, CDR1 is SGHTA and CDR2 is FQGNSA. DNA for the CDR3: TGTGCCAGCAGCCCCAGGGGCGGGGGGTCGAACTATGGCTACACCTTC. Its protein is CASSPRGGGSNYGYTF.

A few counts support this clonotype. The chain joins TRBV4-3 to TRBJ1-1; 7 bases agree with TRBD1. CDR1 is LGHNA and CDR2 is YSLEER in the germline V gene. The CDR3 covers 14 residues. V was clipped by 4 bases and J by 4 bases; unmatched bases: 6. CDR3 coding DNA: TGCGCCAGCAGCCCGACAGGGCGGGGCACTGAAGCTTTCTTT. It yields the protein CASSPTGRGTEAFF.

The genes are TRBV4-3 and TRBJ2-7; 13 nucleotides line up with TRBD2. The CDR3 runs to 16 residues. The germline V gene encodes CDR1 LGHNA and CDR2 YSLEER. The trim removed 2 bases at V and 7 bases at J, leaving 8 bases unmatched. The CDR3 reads CASSQPGLAGKREQYV. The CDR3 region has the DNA TGCGCCAGCAGCCAACCGGGACTAGCGGGAAAGAGAGAGCAGTACGTC.

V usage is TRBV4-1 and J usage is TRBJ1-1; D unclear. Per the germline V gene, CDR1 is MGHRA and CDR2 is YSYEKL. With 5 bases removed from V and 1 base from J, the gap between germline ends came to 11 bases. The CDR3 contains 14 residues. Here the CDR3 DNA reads TGCGCCAGCAGCTTGAGGGCCCCGAACACTGAAGCTTTCTTT. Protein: CASSLRAPNTEAFF.

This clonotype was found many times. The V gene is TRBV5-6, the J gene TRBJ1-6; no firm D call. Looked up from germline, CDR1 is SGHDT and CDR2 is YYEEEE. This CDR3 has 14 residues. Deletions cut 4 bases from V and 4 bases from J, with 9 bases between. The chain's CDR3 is CASSEPQYNSPLHF. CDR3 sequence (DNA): TGTGCCAGCAGCGAACCGCAGTATAATTCACCCCTCCACTTT. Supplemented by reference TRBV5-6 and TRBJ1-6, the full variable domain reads DAGVTQSPTHLIKTRGQQVTLRCSPKSGHDTVSWYQQALGQGPQFIFQYYEEEERQRGNFPDRFSGHQFPNYSSELNVNALLLGDSALYLCASSEPQYNSPLHFGNGTRLTVT.

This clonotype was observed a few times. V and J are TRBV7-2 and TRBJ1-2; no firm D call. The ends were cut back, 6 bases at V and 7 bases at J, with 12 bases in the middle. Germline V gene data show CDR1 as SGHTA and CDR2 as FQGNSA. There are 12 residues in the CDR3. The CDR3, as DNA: TGTGCCAGCAGACTGTCAGGCTCTGGCTACACCTTC. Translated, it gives CASRLSGSGYTF.

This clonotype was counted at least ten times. In DNA, the CDR3 is TGTGCCAGCTCACCGCCCGGACTTAGCGGGAGTAACACAGATACGCAGTATTTT. Translated: CASSPPGLSGSNTDTQYF. The J gene is TRBJ2-3, the V gene TRBV18, with 9 nucleotides matching TRBD2. CDR1 and CDR2 (germline): KGHSH, LQKENI. With V trimmed by 3 bases and J by 2 bases, 12 bases remained unmatched. The CDR3 spans 18 residues.

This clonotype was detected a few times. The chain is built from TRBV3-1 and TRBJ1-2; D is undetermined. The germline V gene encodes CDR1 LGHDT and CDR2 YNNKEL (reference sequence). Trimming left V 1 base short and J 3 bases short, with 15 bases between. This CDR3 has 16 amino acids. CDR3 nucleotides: TGTGCCAGCAGCCAAGCAATAGGCAGGTTCGACTATGGCTACACCTTC. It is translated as CASSQAIGRFDYGYTF. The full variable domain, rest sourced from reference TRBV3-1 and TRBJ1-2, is DTAVSQTPKYLVTQMGNDKSIKCEQNLGHDTMYWYKQDSKKFLKIMFSYNNKELIINETVPNRFSPKSPDKAHLNLHINSLELGDSAVYFCASSQAIGRFDYGYTFGSGTRLTVV.

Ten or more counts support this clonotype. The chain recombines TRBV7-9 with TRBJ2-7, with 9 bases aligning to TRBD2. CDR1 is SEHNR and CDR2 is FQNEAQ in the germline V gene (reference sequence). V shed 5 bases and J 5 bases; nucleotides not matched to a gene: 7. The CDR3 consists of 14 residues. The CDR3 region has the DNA TGTGCCAGCAGCAGTAGCGGGAGCCTGAACGAGCAGTACTTC. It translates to CASSSSGSLNEQYF. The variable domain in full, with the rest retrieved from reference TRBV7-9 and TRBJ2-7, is DTGVSQNPRHKITKRGQNVTFRCDPISEHNRLYWYRQTLGQGPEFLTYFQNEAQLEKSRLLSDRFSAERPKGSFSTLEIQRTEQGDSAMYLCASSSSGSLNEQYFGPGTRLTVT.

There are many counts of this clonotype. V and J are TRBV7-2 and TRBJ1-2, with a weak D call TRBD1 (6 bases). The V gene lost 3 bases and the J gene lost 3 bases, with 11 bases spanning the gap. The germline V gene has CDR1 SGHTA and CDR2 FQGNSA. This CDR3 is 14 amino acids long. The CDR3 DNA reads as TGTGCCAGCAGCTTTCCCGGGACACACTATGGCTACACCTTC. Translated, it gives CASSFPGTHYGYTF.